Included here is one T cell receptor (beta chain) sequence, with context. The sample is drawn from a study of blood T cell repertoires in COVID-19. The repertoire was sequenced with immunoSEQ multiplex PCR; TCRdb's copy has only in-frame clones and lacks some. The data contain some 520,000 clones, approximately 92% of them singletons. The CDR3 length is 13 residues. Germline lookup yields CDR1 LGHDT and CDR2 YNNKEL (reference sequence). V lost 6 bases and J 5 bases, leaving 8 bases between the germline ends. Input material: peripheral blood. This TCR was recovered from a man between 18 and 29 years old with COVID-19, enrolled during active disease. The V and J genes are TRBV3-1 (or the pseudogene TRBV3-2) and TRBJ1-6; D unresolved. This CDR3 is CASRDYDNSPLHF. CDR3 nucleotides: TGTGCCAGCAGGGACTATGATAATTCACCCCTCCACTTT.